The clone carrying this TCR beta chain was seen a single time. These data come from a study of blood T cell repertoires in COVID-19. Participants spanned ages about 18 to 100 years and resided in about two dozen US areas. Symptom resolution, clearance, or two negative PCRs marked donors in Cohort 3 as recovered. The CDR3 runs 16 residues. In germline, CDR1 is LGHDT, CDR2 YNNKEL (reference sequence). V lost 4 bases to trimming and J lost 3 bases; unmatched junction nucleotides: 12. The table came from immunoSEQ multiplex PCR; TCRdb's copy has only in-frame clones and leaves some out. The sample has around 280,000 clones, approximately 88% seen once.

Specimen: PBMCs or T cells enriched from blood (not recorded which). The sequence was obtained from a woman between 40 and 55 years old who had recovered from COVID-19. This chain uses TRBV3-1 (or the pseudogene TRBV3-2) with TRBJ2-7; 7 positions agree with TRBD1. The DNA for the CDR3 is TGTGCCAGCAGCCTTAACCACAGGGGTAGAGGCTACGAGCAGTACTTC. This translates into CASSLNHRGRGYEQYF.